The entry that follows covers one T cell receptor beta chain sequence. Noted treatment: randomized to nivolumab then ipilimumab (arm A) or the reverse (arm B). No patient had prior DNA-damaging chemotherapy. Live CD3+CD8+ CD19− CD56− cells were sorted from PBMCs. TCRdb's copy holds only in-frame clones and misses some; the assay was immunoSEQ multiplex PCR. The sample has fewer than 50,000 clones, nearly 90% seen once. These data are taken from a study of sequential checkpoint blockade in melanoma. For the study at large: Randomization was 1:1 between first-line nivolumab→ipilimumab and ipilimumab→nivolumab.

This clonotype was sampled from a human donor with melanoma. The sample consisted of CD8+ T cells sorted from blood (inferred from file names), taken from a patient given nivolumab and ipilimumab in sequence.

The CDR3 DNA is TGTGCCAGCAGCGTAACCTCAGGGGCATGGGACACCGGGGAGCTGTTTTTT. This translates into CASSVTSGAWDTGELFF. The genes are TRBV9 and TRBJ2-2; tentative D call: TRBD1 (6 bases). The germline gives CDR1 SGDLS, CDR2 YYNGEE. The V end was cut by 1 base, the J end by 3 bases, with 16 bases between. The CDR3 extends over 17 amino acids. Full variable domain (rest looked up from reference TRBV9 and TRBJ2-2): DSGVTQTPKHLITATGQRVTLRCSPRSGDLSVYWYQQSLDQGLQFLIQYYNGEERAKGNILERFSAQQFPDLHSELNLSSLELGDSALYFCASSVTSGAWDTGELFFGEGSRLTVL.